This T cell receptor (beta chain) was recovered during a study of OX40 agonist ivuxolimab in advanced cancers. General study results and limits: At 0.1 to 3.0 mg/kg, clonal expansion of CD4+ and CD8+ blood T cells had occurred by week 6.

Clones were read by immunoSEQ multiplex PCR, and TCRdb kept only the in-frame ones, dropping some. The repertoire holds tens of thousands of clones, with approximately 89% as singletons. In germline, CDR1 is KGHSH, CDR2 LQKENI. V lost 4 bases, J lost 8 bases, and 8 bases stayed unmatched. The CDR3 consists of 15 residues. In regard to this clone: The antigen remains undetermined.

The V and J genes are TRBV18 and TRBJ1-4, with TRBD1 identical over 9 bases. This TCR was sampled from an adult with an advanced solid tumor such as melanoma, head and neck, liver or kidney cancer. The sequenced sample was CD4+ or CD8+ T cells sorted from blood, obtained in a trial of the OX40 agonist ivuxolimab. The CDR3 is CASSQGTGTGEKLFF. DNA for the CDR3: TGTGCCAGCTCACAGGGGACAGGGACCGGAGAAAAACTGTTTTTT. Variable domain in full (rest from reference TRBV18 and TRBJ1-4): NAGVMQNPRHLVRRRGQEARLRCSPMKGHSHVYWYRQLPEEGLKFMVYLQKENIIDESGMPKERFSAEFPKEGPSILRIQQVVRGDSAAYFCASSQGTGTGEKLFFGSGTQLSVL.